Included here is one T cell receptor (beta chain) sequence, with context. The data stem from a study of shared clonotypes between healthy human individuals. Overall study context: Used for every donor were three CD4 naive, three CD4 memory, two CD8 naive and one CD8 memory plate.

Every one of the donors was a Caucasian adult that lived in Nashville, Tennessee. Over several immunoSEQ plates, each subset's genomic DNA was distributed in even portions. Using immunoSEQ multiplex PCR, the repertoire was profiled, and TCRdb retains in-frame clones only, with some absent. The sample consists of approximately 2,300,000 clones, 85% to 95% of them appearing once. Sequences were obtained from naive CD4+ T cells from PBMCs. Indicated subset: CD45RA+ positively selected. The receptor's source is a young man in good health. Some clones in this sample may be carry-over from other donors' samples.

The CDR3 coding sequence is TGTGCCAGCAGTGACGCTAGCGGGAGATACGAGCAGTACTTC. Its translation: CASSDASGRYEQYF. The rearrangement joins TRBV2 to TRBJ2-7, with TRBD2 identical over 10 bases. The CDR3 consists of 14 residues. V shed 3 bases, J shed 4 bases, and the junction held 3 bases outside the gene matches. Germline V gene data show CDR1 as SNHLY and CDR2 as FYNNEI.